The sequence of this T cell receptor beta chain was determined in a study of blood T cell repertoires in COVID-19. In the study overall: T cells, B-cell-depleted T cells, or PBMCs supplied cDNA or gDNA.

Data came from immunoSEQ multiplex PCR; TCRdb stores just in-frame clones and leaves some out. The data show 200,000 to 250,000 clones, with 80% to 90% seen just once and 3% to 4.5% held by the top ten. The CDR3 sequence is 13 residues long. Trimming shortened V by 2 bases and J by 1 base, and 5 bases separated the two germline ends. Sequencing input: PBMCs or T cells enriched from blood (not recorded which). This TCR came from a woman in her 40s with acute COVID-19. The genes are TRBV12-3 or TRBV12-4 and TRBJ2-5, with D possibly matching TRBD2 (5 bases). The CDR3 reads CASSLRGQETQYF. The CDR3 coding sequence is TGTGCCAGCAGTTTACGGGGCCAAGAGACCCAGTACTTC.